This entry is about one T cell receptor beta chain. Its specificity is unknown. These data originate in a study of identical twins. Each donor was a healthy Caucasian. MiXCR, run by TCRdb on the 5' RACE reads, gives a single entry per CDR3 protein. The data show approximately 260,000 distinct CDR3 sequences, over 12% seen once. Findings and limits, study-wide: Models predicted less out-of-frame TCR alpha sharing in monozygotic twins than was found. Researchers caution that invariant MAIT and iNKT cells could partly confound zero-insertion analyses.

The CDR3 totals 13 residues. V trimming: 5 bases; J trimming: 6 bases; junction bases outside the gene matches: 4. The sequence was collected from a woman aged 18-29 years in good health. The sequenced sample was memory (CD45RO+) T cells sorted from blood. This sequence joins TRBV12-3 or TRBV12-4 and TRBJ1-5; 7 positions match TRBD1. The CDR3 loop is CASSIQGSQPQHF. The CDR3 DNA follows: TGTGCCAGCAGTATACAGGGGTCTCAGCCCCAGCATTTT.